This TCR beta chain came from a study of OX40 agonist ivuxolimab in advanced cancers. Concerning the study at large: Ivuxolimab was an agonistic, fully human IgG2 monoclonal antibody directed against OX40 (CD134), a costimulatory receptor. Peripheral TCRbeta sequencing was intended to test whether TCR sequence diversity was altered and clonal T-cell expansion was caused by ivuxolimab. In the dose-escalation cohort, 82.7% of patients were male, and the mean age was roughly 60 years, with a range of 23 to 79. The paper reports the monotherapy dose-escalation portion (N of about 47 patients) of the phase I ivuxolimab trial. Three dose-escalation patients achieved partial responses, one with hepatocellular carcinoma and two with cutaneous melanoma. Intravenous ivuxolimab was administered to patients every 2 weeks at six dose levels: 0.01, 0.1, 0.3, 1.5, 3 and 10 mg/kg. Patients were allowed to have had prior anti-PD-1, anti-PD-L1 or anti-CTLA-4 therapy, and 30% to 40% of the dose-escalation patients had previously received checkpoint inhibitors. Of the roughly 52 dose-escalation patients, hepatocellular carcinoma was present in about 19, melanoma in roughly 15, renal cell carcinoma in 9 and head and neck cancer in 9.

The trial excluded patients who had a history of autoimmune disease or were on systemic immunosuppression. Peripheral blood for TCR sequencing was collected from all dose cohorts at baseline, on cycle 4 day 1, and on cycle 7 day 1. The samples were drawn from a first-in-human, open-label, multicenter phase I dose-escalation trial of ivuxolimab. Adults with locally advanced or metastatic melanoma, renal cell carcinoma, hepatocellular carcinoma or head and neck squamous cell carcinoma were enrolled in the trial. CD4+ and CD8+ T cells were sorted separately from peripheral blood before TCR sequencing. Notes on this clone: The clone's antigen remains unknown. No qualities accompany the bases; no much larger clone lies one base away.

Genomic DNA was isolated from the sorted cells so that the TCRbeta CDR3 region could be sequenced. The immunoSEQ Assay was used for sequencing of TCRbeta CDR3 regions. This immuneACCESS table, as held by TCRdb, lists in-frame sequences with V and J called but not all clones. Of the missing ones, under half trace to an unresolved V gene in checked studies; the others have no known cause. The sample has some 98,000 clones on record, about 86% of them singletons. The top ten clonotypes cover over 1.1% of the sample. The paper as a whole reports these results and caveats: At doses of 0.1 to 3.0 mg/kg, clonal expansion of both CD4+ and CD8+ blood T cells was observed from baseline to week 6. The antigen specificity of the clonally expanded peripheral T cells was not determined. In partial responders in the 0.1-3.0 mg/kg groups, normalized peripheral clonal expansion was found to be among the lowest, especially among CD8+ T cells. Low levels of normalized T-cell clonal expansion were also seen in some patients who did not respond. On average, CD8+ T cells showed more expanded clones than CD4+ T cells after ivuxolimab.

The receptor's source is an adult with an advanced solid tumor such as melanoma, head and neck, liver or kidney cancer. This specimen consisted of CD4+ or CD8+ T cells sorted from blood, obtained in a trial of the OX40 agonist ivuxolimab.

The CDR3 corresponds to CASSSPQTGVDEQYF. The nucleotides read TGTGCCAGTAGTTCACCACAAACAGGGGTGGACGAGCAGTACTTC. The chain links TRBV19 with TRBJ2-7, with 7 middle bases fitting TRBD1. The CDR3 starts with the cysteine, ends with the phenylalanine, and has 15 residues. Of the read, only the CDR3 DNA is kept; its 45 bases are in frame from base 1. Unmatched junction bases come to 12, with V trimmed by 5 bases and J by 5 bases. Per the germline V gene (reference sequence), LNHDA is the CDR1 and SQIVND is the CDR2.